By proportion, the clone carrying this T cell receptor beta chain is medium-sized. TRB rearrangements spanning V, D and J were amplified using mixed TRB-A/B primers. A single record per CDR3 protein comes from TCRdb applying MiXCR to the multiplex PCR reads. The sample holds approximately 6,400 distinct CDR3 sequences; under 30% are singletons and the top ten take approximately 9.4%. This sample is part of a study of T cell repertoires in aging, cancer and after chemotherapy. Whole-study context: Clear clonal overlap appeared across healthy donor samples taken over several months to years.

The CDR3 covers 12 residues. Losses at the gene ends were 3 bases for V and 4 bases for J; bases not matched to a gene: 0. Germline V gene lookup returns CDR1 DFQATT and CDR2 SNEGSKA (reference sequence). The template was genomic DNA from peripheral blood, not RNA. This chain joins TRBV20-1 and TRBJ2-3, with TRBD1 matching over 8 bases. The TCR was taken from a human donor in good health. Source material: blood. CDR3 sequence: CSASRGPDTQYF. The CDR3 DNA follows: TGCAGTGCTAGCAGGGGGCCAGATACGCAGTATTTT.